The 7 T cell receptor beta chains in this list originate from one sample, sequenced in a study of T cell responses to AZD1222 COVID-19 vaccine. The table came from immunoSEQ multiplex PCR; TCRdb's copy has only in-frame clones and leaves some out. The sample lists tens of thousands of clones, 86% seen once, with 5.6% in the top ten. The sample here was peripheral blood, taken 28 days after the second AZD1222 dose. Source of these receptors: an adult who received the AZD1222 COVID-19 vaccine.

J is TRBJ1-6 and V is TRBV6-2 or TRBV6-3; 10 bases map to TRBD1. Germline V lookup: CDR1 MNHEY, CDR2 SVGEGT. Trimming removed 5 bases from V and 8 bases from J; junction bases left unmatched: 3. The CDR3 length is 14 residues. The CDR3, as DNA: TGTGCCAGCAGTCCGGGACAGGGGTATTCACCCCTCCACTTT. Its protein product is CASSPGQGYSPLHF.

The V gene is TRBV2, the J gene TRBJ2-2; D gene uncertain. Germline assignment: CDR1 SNHLY and CDR2 FYNNEI. The CDR3 sequence is 14 residues long. V dropped 4 bases and J dropped 2 bases, with 8 bases sitting between them. CDR3 coding DNA: TGTGCCAGCAGTGTTGACGGAAACACCGGGGAGCTGTTTTTT. Translated, it gives CASSVDGNTGELFF.

V is TRBV6-5 and J is TRBJ2-2; TRBD1 aligns across 7 bases. V shed 6 bases, J shed 0 bases, and the junction held 4 bases outside the gene matches. Looked up from germline, CDR1 is MNHEY and CDR2 is SVGAGI. The CDR3 sequence is 15 residues long. CDR3 region: CASRHRGTNTGELFF. DNA of the CDR3: TGTGCCAGCAGACACAGGGGCACGAACACCGGGGAGCTGTTTTTT.

The J gene is TRBJ2-1, the V gene TRBV4-3, with D possibly being TRBD1 (5 bases). There are 15 residues in the CDR3. V shed 5 bases and J shed 8 bases, with 19 bases lying between them. Germline V lookup: CDR1 LGHNA, CDR2 YSLEER. CDR3 bases: TGCGCCAGCAGCACAGTCGCAGGGATAAGGGATGAGCAGTTCTTC. Protein sequence: CASSTVAGIRDEQFF.

V is TRBV27 and J is TRBJ1-5; no reliable D call. V was shortened by 2 bases and J by 6 bases, with 8 bases between the two germline ends. Germline CDR1 and CDR2: MNHEY and SMNVEV (reference sequence). The CDR3 extends over 13 amino acids. The CDR3 region is CASSLDLRQPQHF. The DNA for the CDR3 is TGTGCCAGCAGTTTAGATCTTCGTCAGCCCCAGCATTTT.

The gene calls are TRBV3-1 (or the pseudogene TRBV3-2) and TRBJ2-1, with D perhaps given as TRBD1 or TRBD2 (5 bases each). The CDR3 extends over 15 amino acids. The V gene's germline CDR1 is LGHDT and CDR2 YNNKEL (reference sequence). The ends were cut back, 4 bases at V and 10 bases at J, with 20 bases in the middle. CDR3 nucleotides: TGTGCCAGCAGCCCTCCCGGGACCCGGGTGGGGGAGCAGTTCTTC. Residues: CASSPPGTRVGEQFF.

The chain uses TRBV28 and TRBJ2-5; no reliable D call. V was cut by 2 bases and J by 5 bases, with 6 bases left in between. The length of the CDR3 is 12 residues. CDR1 is MDHEN and CDR2 is SYDVKM in the germline V gene. DNA of the CDR3: TGTGCCAGCAGTTTAGTACTGGAGACCCAGTACTTC. Translating gives CASSLVLETQYF.